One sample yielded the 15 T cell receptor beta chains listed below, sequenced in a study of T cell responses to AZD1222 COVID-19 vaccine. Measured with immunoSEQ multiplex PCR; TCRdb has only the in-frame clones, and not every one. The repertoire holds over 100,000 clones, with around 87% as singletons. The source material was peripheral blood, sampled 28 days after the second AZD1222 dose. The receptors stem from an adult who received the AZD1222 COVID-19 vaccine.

The CDR3 here is CASSLGRTTYEQYF. The CDR3 DNA follows: TGTGCCAGCAGCTTGGGCCGGACAACCTACGAGCAGTACTTC. The rearrangement uses TRBV5-4 and TRBJ2-7; a possible D gene is TRBD1 (5 bases). V lost 0 bases to trimming and J lost 2 bases, with 9 bases between them. Germline lookup yields CDR1 SGHNT and CDR2 YYREEE (reference sequence). This CDR3 has 14 amino acids.

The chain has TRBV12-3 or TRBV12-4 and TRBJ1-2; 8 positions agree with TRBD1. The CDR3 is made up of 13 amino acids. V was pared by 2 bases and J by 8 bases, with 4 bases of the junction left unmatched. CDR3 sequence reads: CASSLQGAVGYTF. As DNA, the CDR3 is TGTGCCAGCAGTTTACAGGGGGCGGTAGGCTACACCTTC.

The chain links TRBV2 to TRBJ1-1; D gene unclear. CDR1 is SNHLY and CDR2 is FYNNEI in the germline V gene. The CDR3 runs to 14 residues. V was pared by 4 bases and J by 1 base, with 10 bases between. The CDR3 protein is CASSGRGWNTEAFF. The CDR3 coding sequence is TGTGCCAGCAGTGGGCGGGGTTGGAACACTGAAGCTTTCTTT.

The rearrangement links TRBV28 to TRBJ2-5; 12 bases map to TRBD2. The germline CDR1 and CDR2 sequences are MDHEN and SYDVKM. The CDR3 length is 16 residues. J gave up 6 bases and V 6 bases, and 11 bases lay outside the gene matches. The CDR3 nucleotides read TGTGCCAGCAGACCCACCGGGACTAGCGGGCCGAAGACCCAGTACTTC. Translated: CASRPTGTSGPKTQYF.

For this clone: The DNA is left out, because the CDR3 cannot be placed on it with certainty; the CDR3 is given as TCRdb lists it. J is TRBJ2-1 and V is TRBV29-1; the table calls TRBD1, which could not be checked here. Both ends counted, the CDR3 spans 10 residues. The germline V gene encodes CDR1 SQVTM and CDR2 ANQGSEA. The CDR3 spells CSVGDGAGFF.

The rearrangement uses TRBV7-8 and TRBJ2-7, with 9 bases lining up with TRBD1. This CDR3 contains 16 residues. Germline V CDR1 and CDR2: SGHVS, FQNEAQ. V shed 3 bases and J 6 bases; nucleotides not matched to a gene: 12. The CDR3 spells CASSFITGTGTGEQYF. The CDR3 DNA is TGTGCCAGCAGCTTTATAACCGGGACAGGGACGGGCGAGCAGTACTTC. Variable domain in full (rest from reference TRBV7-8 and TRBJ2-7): GAGVSQSPRYKVAKRGQDVALRCDPISGHVSLFWYQQALGQGPEFLTYFQNEAQLDKSGLPSDRFFAERPEGSVSTLKIQRTQQEDSAVYLCASSFITGTGTGEQYFGPGTRLTVT.

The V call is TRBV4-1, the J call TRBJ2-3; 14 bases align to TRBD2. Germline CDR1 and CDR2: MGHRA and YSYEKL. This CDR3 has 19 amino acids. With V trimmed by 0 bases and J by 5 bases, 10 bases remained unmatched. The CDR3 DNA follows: TGCGCCAGCAGCCAAGATTTGGGACTAGCGGGGGCCCCAAGAGATACGCAGTATTTT. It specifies CASSQDLGLAGAPRDTQYF.

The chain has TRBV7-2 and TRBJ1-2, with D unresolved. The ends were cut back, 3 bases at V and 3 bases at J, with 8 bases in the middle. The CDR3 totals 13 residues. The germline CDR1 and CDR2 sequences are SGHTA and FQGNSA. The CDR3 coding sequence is TGTGCCAGCAGCTTGTCGAGGGACTATGGCTACACCTTC. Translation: CASSLSRDYGYTF.

The CDR3: CASSPRLAGRSGANVLTF. The CDR3, as DNA: TGTGCCAGCAGCCCCCGGCTGGCAGGGCGCTCTGGGGCCAACGTCCTGACTTTC. The chain is built from TRBV7-8 and TRBJ2-6; a possible D gene is TRBD1 (5 bases). V gave up 5 bases and J gave up 0 bases, with 17 bases separating them. The length of the CDR3 is 18 residues. Germline CDR1 and CDR2: SGHVS and FQNEAQ.

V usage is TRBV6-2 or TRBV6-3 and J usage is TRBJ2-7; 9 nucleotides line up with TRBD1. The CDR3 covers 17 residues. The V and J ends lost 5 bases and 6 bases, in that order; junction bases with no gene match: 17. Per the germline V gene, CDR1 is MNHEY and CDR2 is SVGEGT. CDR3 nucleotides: TGTGCCAGCAGTCAGTGCTTTCCGGGACAGGGTTTTTGCGAGCAGTACTTC. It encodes CASSQCFPGQGFCEQYF.

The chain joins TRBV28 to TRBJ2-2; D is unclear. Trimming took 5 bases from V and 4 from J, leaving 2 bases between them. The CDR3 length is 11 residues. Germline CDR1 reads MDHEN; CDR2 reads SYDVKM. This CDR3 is CASSPTGELFF. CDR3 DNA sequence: TGTGCCAGCAGTCCCACCGGGGAGCTGTTTTTT.

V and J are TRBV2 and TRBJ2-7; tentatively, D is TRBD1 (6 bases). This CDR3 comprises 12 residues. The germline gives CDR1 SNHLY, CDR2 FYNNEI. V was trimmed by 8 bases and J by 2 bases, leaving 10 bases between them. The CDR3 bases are TGTGCCAGCTGGGCAGGGGCCTACGAGCAGTACTTC. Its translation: CASWAGAYEQYF.

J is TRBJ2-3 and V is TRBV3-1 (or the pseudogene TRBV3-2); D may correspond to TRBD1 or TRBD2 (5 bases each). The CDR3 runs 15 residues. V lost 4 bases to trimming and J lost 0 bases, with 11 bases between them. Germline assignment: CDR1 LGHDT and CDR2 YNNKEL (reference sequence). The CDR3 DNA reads TGTGCCAGCAGCCTCGGGGCCACCAGCACAGATACGCAGTATTTT. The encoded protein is CASSLGATSTDTQYF.

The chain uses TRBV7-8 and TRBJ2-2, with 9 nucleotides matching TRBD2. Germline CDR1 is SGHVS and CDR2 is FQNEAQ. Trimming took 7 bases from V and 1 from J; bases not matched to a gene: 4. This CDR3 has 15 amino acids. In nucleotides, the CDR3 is TGTGCCAGCACAATTAGCGGGGGGAACACCGGGGAGCTGTTTTTT. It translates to CASTISGGNTGELFF.

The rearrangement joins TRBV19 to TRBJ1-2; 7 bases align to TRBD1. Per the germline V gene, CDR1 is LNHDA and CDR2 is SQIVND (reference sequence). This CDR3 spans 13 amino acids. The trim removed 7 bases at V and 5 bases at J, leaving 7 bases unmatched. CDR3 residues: CASTTGVGYGYTF. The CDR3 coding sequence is TGTGCCAGTACTACAGGGGTAGGGTATGGCTACACCTTC.